Below, 26 T cell receptor beta chains from the same sample are listed, as sequenced in a study of T cells in Graves' hyperthyroidism and ophthalmopathy. RNA transcripts were the template for amplifying TCR beta CDR3 regions. First-round RT-PCR targeting the TCR CDR3 was performed with the HTBI primer set. TCRdb re-called the multiplex PCR reads with MiXCR, one entry per CDR3 protein. Of hundreds of thousands of distinct CDR3 sequences listed, approximately 14% are singletons. The specimen was blood. These receptors were collected from a woman aged 25 to 39 with Graves' hyperthyroidism.

In its sample, this clonotype was seen many times. The gene calls are TRBV3-1 and TRBJ2-5; TRBD2 agrees at 8 bases. Losses at the gene ends were 1 base for V and 3 bases for J; bases not matched to a gene: 7. In germline, CDR1 is LGHDT, CDR2 YNNKEL (reference sequence). CDR3 size: 16 residues. CDR3 loop: CASSQASTSGKETQYF. The DNA of the CDR3 is TGTGCCAGCAGCCAAGCGTCCACTAGCGGTAAAGAGACCCAGTACTTC.

This clonotype was counted only a few times. This sequence joins TRBV12-3 or TRBV12-4 and TRBJ2-7; the match to TRBD1 covers 12 bases. CDR3 size: 15 residues. Trimming cost V 5 bases and J 3 bases; bases outside gene matches: 5. CDR3 protein: CASSGDRGPDYEQYF. CDR3 DNA: TGTGCCAGCAGTGGGGACAGGGGGCCGGACTACGAGCAGTACTTC.

This clonotype was observed a handful of times. The chain joins TRBV6-1 to TRBJ1-2; no firm D call. With 5 bases removed from V and 4 bases from J, the gap between germline ends came to 17 bases. The CDR3 runs 15 residues. Germline values: CDR1 MNHNS, CDR2 SASEGT. CDR3: CASSFRTEGFYGYTF. CDR3 DNA sequence: TGTGCCAGCAGTTTCAGGACGGAGGGTTTCTATGGCTACACCTTC.

This clonotype was detected ten times or more. The chain combines TRBV28 with TRBJ1-1; D not resolved. Germline V gives CDR1 MDHEN, CDR2 SYDVKM. V dropped 4 bases and J dropped 4 bases, with 13 bases sitting between them. The CDR3 is 14 residues long. CDR3 DNA: TGTGCCAGCAGTTCTACTCCGGGAGTCACTGAAGCTTTCTTT. Amino acids: CASSSTPGVTEAFF.

This clonotype was recorded a few times. This chain connects TRBV24-1 to TRBJ1-5; D is unclear. Deletions cut 5 bases from V and 1 base from J, with 11 bases between. The CDR3 loop spans 15 amino acids. Per germline, CDR1 KGHDR and CDR2 SFDVKD. The DNA for the CDR3 is TGTGCCACCAGTGCAGGCAGGACGAGCAATCAGCCCCAGCATTTT. Encoded protein: CATSAGRTSNQPQHF.

There are a few counts of this clonotype. The CDR3 bases are TGCGCCAGCAGTGAGATTTCGGGAGGGCCAAACAATGAGCAGTTCTTC. This gives the protein CASSEISGGPNNEQFF. The V gene is TRBV10-1, the J gene TRBJ2-1; 8 bases fit TRBD2. The germline gives CDR1 WNHNN, CDR2 SYGVQD (reference sequence). The CDR3 spans 16 residues. J was trimmed by 5 bases and V by 2 bases; bases with no gene match: 8.

This clonotype was counted between two and nine times. The gene calls are TRBV7-9 and TRBJ2-4, with a tentative D call TRBD1 (6 bases). The ends were cut back, 0 bases at V and 2 bases at J, with 17 bases in the middle. This CDR3 has 18 residues. Germline V CDR1 and CDR2: SEHNR, FQNEAQ (reference sequence). CDR3: CASSLALEGVLTKNIQYF. DNA of the CDR3: TGTGCCAGCAGCTTAGCTCTAGAGGGGGTCTTAACCAAAAACATTCAGTACTTC. Drawing the rest from reference TRBV7-9 and TRBJ2-4, the complete variable domain is DTGVSQNPRHKITKRGQNVTFRCDPISEHNRLYWYRQTLGQGPEFLTYFQNEAQLEKSRLLSDRFSAERPKGSFSTLEIQRTEQGDSAMYLCASSLALEGVLTKNIQYFGAGTRLSVL.

The chain uses TRBV6-7 and TRBJ1-4; TRBD1 matches at 7 bases. TRBV6-7 falls under the ORF class, with uncertain function. The CDR3 consists of 16 residues. V gave up 2 bases and J gave up 4 bases; unmatched junction bases: 7. The CDR3 protein is CASSYPRDRSNEKLFF. The DNA for the CDR3 is TGTGCCAGCAGTTACCCCCGGGACAGAAGTAATGAAAAACTGTTTTTT.

This clonotype was counted at least ten times. The chain uses TRBV7-2 and TRBJ2-5, with TRBD2 matching 7 bases. The V segment lost 3 bases and the J segment 2 bases; nucleotides outside the gene matches: 6. This CDR3 has 15 amino acids. The germline V gene has CDR1 SGHTA and CDR2 FQGNSA. The CDR3 bases are TGTGCCAGCAGCTTGGCACTAGCGCAACAAGAGACCCAGTACTTC. This encodes CASSLALAQQETQYF. The whole variable domain, filled in from reference TRBV7-2 and TRBJ2-5, reads GAGVSQSPSNKVTEKGKDVELRCDPISGHTALYWYRQSLGQGLEFLIYFQGNSAPDKSGLPSDRFSAERTGGSVSTLTIQRTQQEDSAVYLCASSLALAQQETQYFGPGTRLLVL.

J is TRBJ1-5 and V is TRBV6-1; tentatively, D is TRBD1 (6 bases). The germline V gene has CDR1 MNHNS and CDR2 SASEGT. Trimming left V 8 bases short and J 4 bases short, with 12 bases between. The CDR3 has 13 residues. CDR3 coding DNA: TGTGCCAGCGACTCGACAGGTAATCAGCCCCAGCATTTT. Translation gives CASDSTGNQPQHF.

This clonotype was recorded at least ten times. This CDR3 reads CASSYPGRAQETQYF. CDR3 coding DNA: TGTGCCAGCAGTTACCCCGGGAGGGCCCAGGAGACCCAGTACTTC. The rearrangement uses TRBV6-2 or TRBV6-3 and TRBJ2-5, with 8 nucleotides matching TRBD2. Losses at the gene ends were 2 bases for V and 5 bases for J; bases not matched to a gene: 7. The CDR3 has 15 residues. The germline V gene encodes CDR1 MNHEY and CDR2 SVGEGT.

This clonotype was seen at least ten times. The rearrangement joins TRBV30 to TRBJ1-6, with D maybe TRBD1 (5 bases). The germline V and J ends were trimmed by 2 bases and 10 bases, with 15 bases remaining between them. This CDR3 is built from 14 residues. The V gene's germline CDR1 is GTSNPN and CDR2 SVGIG (reference sequence). The CDR3 sequence is CAWSTGVAGSPLHF. CDR3 sequence (DNA): TGTGCCTGGAGTACTGGGGTGGCAGGGTCACCCCTCCACTTT.

This clonotype was counted ten times or more. The V gene is TRBV6-1, the J gene TRBJ1-5; D unclear. Germline assignment: CDR1 MNHNS and CDR2 SASEGT. The V end was cut by 5 bases, the J end by 6 bases, with 11 bases between. The CDR3 covers 13 residues. The CDR3 region is CASSTDLVQPQHF. The CDR3 bases are TGTGCCAGCAGTACCGACCTAGTTCAGCCCCAGCATTTT.

CDR3 bases: TGTGCCAGCATCCTGGGGGGGGGGGGGAATGAGCAGTTCTTC. Translated: CASILGGGGNEQFF. This chain connects TRBV11-2 to TRBJ2-1; 7 nucleotides match TRBD2. Germline-derived CDR1 and CDR2 are SGHAT and FQNNGV. The V gene end was trimmed by 7 bases and the J gene end by 7 bases; junction bases not matched to a gene: 10. The CDR3 has 14 amino acids.

This chain joins TRBV6-1 and TRBJ2-2; the D gene is possibly TRBD2 (5 bases). CDR3 length: 13 amino acids. V lost 8 bases and J lost 0, with 7 bases in between. The germline V gene has CDR1 MNHNS and CDR2 SASEGT. CDR3 in DNA: TGTGCCAGCGCGGAGGCGAACACCGGGGAGCTGTTTTTT. Its translation: CASAEANTGELFF.

Comment on this clonotype: A junction boundary mismatches the germline segment, possibly from a read error. The V call is TRBV14, the J call TRBJ2-1; 7 bases match TRBD2. CDR1 SGHDN and CDR2 FVKESK come from the germline V gene. CDR3 length: 18 amino acids. In nucleotides, the CDR3 is TGTGCCAGCAGCCAAGACACGGGACCGGGAGGCTCCCACAATGAGCAGTTCTTC. Its translation: CASSQDTGPGGSHNEQFF.

This clonotype was seen a handful of times. The genes are TRBV30 and TRBJ1-6; 12 positions agree with TRBD1. CDR1 and CDR2 (germline): GTSNPN, SVGIG (reference sequence). The length of the CDR3 is 15 residues. The V segment lost 3 bases and the J segment 7 bases; nucleotides outside the gene matches: 4. The CDR3 spells CAWSRDRGPNSPLHF. For the CDR3, the DNA is TGTGCCTGGAGCAGGGACAGGGGGCCGAATTCACCCCTCCACTTT. Together with reference TRBV30 and TRBJ1-6, the CDR3 gives the full variable domain: SQTIHQWPATLVQPVGSPLSLECTVEGTSNPNLYWYRQAAGRGLQLLFYSVGIGQISSEVPQNLSASRPQDRQFILSSKKLLLSDSGFYLCAWSRDRGPNSPLHFGNGTRLTVT.

This clonotype was detected many times. The chain uses TRBV12-3 or TRBV12-4 and TRBJ2-5; D is ambiguous. V was pared by 5 bases and J by 1 base, with 11 bases between. CDR3 length: 14 residues. The CDR3 DNA reads as TGTGCCAGCAGTCAAAGGGAACCCCAAGAGACCCAGTACTTC. It specifies CASSQREPQETQYF.

The rearrangement joins TRBV24-1 to TRBJ2-2; tentatively, D is TRBD2 (7 bases). Between the trimmed V and J ends, which lost 2 bases and 4 bases, there was a span of 19 bases. Germline V gene sequence: CDR1 KGHDR, CDR2 SFDVKD. This CDR3 has 18 residues. CDR3 in amino acids: CATSDSRGGGGGTGELFF. The CDR3, as DNA: TGTGCCACCAGTGATTCGAGAGGAGGGGGGGGAGGCACCGGGGAGCTGTTTTTT.

This sequence joins TRBV9 and TRBJ2-7, with unresolved D. CDR1 is SGDLS, CDR2 YYNGEE, per germline. Trimming removed 4 bases from V and 2 bases from J, with 13 bases in between. This CDR3 contains 14 residues. For the CDR3, the DNA is TGTGCCAGCAGCCCCGAAGCACTACCCTACGAGCAGTACTTC. This gives the protein CASSPEALPYEQYF.

This clonotype was seen at least ten times. V usage is TRBV27 and J usage is TRBJ1-1; D might be TRBD1 (6 bases). This CDR3 is built from 17 residues. CDR1 and CDR2 from the germline V gene are MNHEY and SMNVEV (reference sequence). The V end lost 0 bases, the J end lost 7 bases, and 21 bases lay between the germline ends. The CDR3 DNA reads TGTGCCAGCAGTTTATCGGAGGGGGAGGAGAGGTGTGATGAAGCTTTCTTT. It specifies CASSLSEGEERCDEAFF.

The sample holds many counts of this clonotype. The chain links TRBV20-1 to TRBJ2-5; TRBD2 aligns across 7 bases. Germline V gene data show CDR1 as DFQATT and CDR2 as SNEGSKA (reference sequence). This CDR3 has 14 amino acids. V lost 5 bases to trimming and J lost 2 bases; unmatched junction nucleotides: 8. The CDR3 DNA reads as TGCAGTGCTGACCTTAGCGGGCAACAAGAGACCCAGTACTTC. Protein product: CSADLSGQQETQYF.

V gene TRBV9 combines with J gene TRBJ1-1, with 9 positions matching TRBD1. Germline CDR1 SGDLS, CDR2 YYNGEE. CDR3 length equals 16 residues. The trim removed 0 bases at V and 5 bases at J, leaving 8 bases unmatched. Written as DNA, the CDR3 is TGTGCCAGCAGCGTAGGAGGCACAGGGGGCCGAACTGAAGCTTTCTTT. This codes for CASSVGGTGGRTEAFF.

The chain recombines TRBV5-5 with TRBJ2-1; 15 bases are a match to TRBD2. V was clipped by 9 bases and J by 8 bases; unmatched bases: 9. Germline loops: CDR1 SGHKS, CDR2 YYEKEE (reference sequence). CDR3 length: 15 amino acids. CDR3 coding DNA: TGTGCCACGAAAGGGACTAGCGGGAGGATGGATGAGCAGTTCTTC. Protein: CATKGTSGRMDEQFF.

This rearrangement joins TRBV20-1 to TRBJ2-2, with 10 nucleotides matching TRBD1. Germline trimming cut 6 bases from V and 6 bases from J; bases unmatched to any gene: 10. CDR1 is DFQATT and CDR2 is SNEGSKA in the germline V gene (reference sequence). This CDR3 has 15 amino acids. The CDR3 DNA is TGCAGTGCGAGCGGACAGGGGGTAAACCCCGGGGAGCTGTTTTTT. It codes for CSASGQGVNPGELFF.

The table lists this clonotype with many counts. This chain joins TRBV7-3 and TRBJ2-3; D gene uncertain. This CDR3 comprises 15 residues. The germline V and J ends were trimmed by 5 bases and 0 bases, with 12 bases remaining between them. Germline CDR1 and CDR2: SGHTA and FQGTGA. The CDR3 protein is CASSPGPRSTDTQYF. The CDR3 region has the DNA TGTGCCAGCAGCCCTGGACCCCGGAGCACAGATACGCAGTATTTT.